One T cell receptor (beta chain) is described in this entry. CDR1 is MGHRA and CDR2 is YSYEKL in the germline V gene. Trimming shortened V by 6 bases and J by 4 bases, and 12 bases separated the two germline ends. This CDR3 has 13 amino acids. This record comes from a study of beta chain features in type 1 diabetes. The overall study: Age, gender and cell yields were alike across patients and healthy donors.

Since all of the isolated RNA was reverse transcribed, expressed TCRB transcripts were what got sequenced. Some clones are missing from TCRdb's copy, which holds only in-frame ones; the method was immunoSEQ multiplex PCR. The sample has fewer than 550,000 clones, 9.5% to 12% seen once. This sequence was found in a woman under 30 in good health. The chain recombines TRBV4-1 with TRBJ2-5; possible D gene TRBD1, 6 bases. What was sequenced was naive CD4+ T cells from blood. The CDR3 coding sequence is TGCGCCAGCAGGCAAACAGGGAGAGAGACCCAGTACTTC. It yields the protein CASRQTGRETQYF.